This T cell receptor (beta chain) was obtained from a study of blood T cell repertoires in COVID-19. Study details: Sample material is recorded as cDNA or gDNA derived from T cells, B-cell-depleted T cells, or PBMCs.

Original analysis: Reference gene primer amplification in the assay estimated nucleated cell counts. Libraries were prepared by immunoSEQ multiplex PCR; TCRdb keeps only in-frame clonotypes and omits some of them. The D gene and trimming were derived from the DNA, and the V and J assignments and clone size from that table. The sample lists about 170,000 clones; roughly 87% were seen once. Trimming took off 0 bases at V and 3 bases at J, with 10 bases between the two ends. This CDR3 contains 14 residues. In germline, CDR1 is SGHRS, CDR2 YFSETQ. Material for sequencing was peripheral blood. The sequence came from a woman in her forties or fifties with acute or convalescent COVID-19. V gene TRBV5-1 combines with J gene TRBJ2-7; a possible D gene is TRBD2 (7 bases). The CDR3 protein is CASSLEGGGYEQYF. CDR3 bases: TGCGCCAGCAGCTTGGAGGGAGGGGGCTACGAGCAGTACTTC.